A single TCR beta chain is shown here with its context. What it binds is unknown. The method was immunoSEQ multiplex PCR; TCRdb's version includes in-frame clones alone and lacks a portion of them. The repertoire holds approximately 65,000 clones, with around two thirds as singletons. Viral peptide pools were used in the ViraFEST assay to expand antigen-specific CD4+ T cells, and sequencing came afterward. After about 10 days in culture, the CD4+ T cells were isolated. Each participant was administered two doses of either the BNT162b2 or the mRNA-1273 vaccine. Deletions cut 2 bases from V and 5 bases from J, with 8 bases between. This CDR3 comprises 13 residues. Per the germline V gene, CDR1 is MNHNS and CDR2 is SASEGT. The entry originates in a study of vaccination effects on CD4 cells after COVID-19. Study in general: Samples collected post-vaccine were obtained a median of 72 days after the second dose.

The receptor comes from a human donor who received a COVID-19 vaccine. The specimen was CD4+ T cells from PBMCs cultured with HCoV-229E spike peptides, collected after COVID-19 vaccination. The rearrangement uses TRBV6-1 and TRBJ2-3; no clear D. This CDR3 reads CASSEQVGDTQYF. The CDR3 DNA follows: TGTGCCAGCAGTGAACAGGTGGGAGATACGCAGTATTTT.